Listed here are 20 T cell receptor beta chains from one sample, sequenced in a study of cytomegalovirus exposure and HLA in healthy donors (dated by TCRdb to about 2017). Preparation of the library involved the immunoSEQ multiplex PCR assay. A mixture of 60 forward primers for TCR Vbeta segments and 13 reverse primers for TCR Jbeta segments was used in the multiplex PCR. TCRdb's version of the immuneACCESS table is confined to in-frame rearrangements and falls short of the full clone set. An unresolved V gene accounts for under half of the shortfall where checked; the remainder is of unknown origin. A total of 150,000 to 200,000 clones appear in this sample, 65% to 90% of them only once. Approximately 6.5% of the sample rests with the top ten. Specimen: PBMCs. These receptors all stem from a middle-aged man in good health and CMV-seropositive.

The gene calls are TRBV25-1 and TRBJ2-1; 9 bases fit TRBD1. V was pared by 5 bases and J by 5 bases, with 4 bases of the junction left unmatched. The germline V gene has CDR1 MGHDK and CDR2 SYGVNS. The CDR3 is 14 residues long. CDR3 sequence: CASSLQGADNEQFF. For the CDR3, the DNA is TGTGCCAGCAGTTTACAGGGGGCTGACAATGAGCAGTTCTTC. The whole variable domain, filled in from reference TRBV25-1 and TRBJ2-1, reads EADIYQTPRYLVIGTGKKITLECSQTMGHDKMYWYQQDPGMELHLIHYSYGVNSTEKGDLSSESTVSRIRTEHFPLTLESARPSHTSQYLCASSLQGADNEQFFGPGTRLTVL.

This sequence joins TRBV7-9 and TRBJ2-5; TRBD2 aligns across 11 bases. V shed 5 bases and J 4 bases; nucleotides not matched to a gene: 15. The CDR3 spans 18 residues. From germline, CDR1 is SEHNR and CDR2 FQNEAQ (reference sequence). The CDR3 loop is CASSPAGLAGNVRETQYF. The CDR3 DNA reads TGTGCCAGCAGCCCCGCCGGACTAGCGGGTAATGTCAGAGAGACCCAGTACTTC. The full variable domain, with the rest looked up from reference TRBV7-9 and TRBJ2-5, is DTGVSQNPRHKITKRGQNVTFRCDPISEHNRLYWYRQTLGQGPEFLTYFQNEAQLEKSRLLSDRFSAERPKGSFSTLEIQRTEQGDSAMYLCASSPAGLAGNVRETQYFGPGTRLLVL.

The chain is built from TRBV4-2 and TRBJ1-5, with D uncertain. The CDR3 is made up of 18 amino acids. V was clipped by 2 bases and J by 4 bases, with 21 bases between them. The germline gives CDR1 LGHNA, CDR2 YNFKEQ. This CDR3 is CASSQYVGVAQPNQPQHF. The DNA for the CDR3 is TGTGCCAGCAGCCAATATGTCGGGGTGGCACAGCCTAATCAGCCCCAGCATTTT.

The rearrangement uses TRBV10-1 and TRBJ2-3; 14 bases map to TRBD2. Germline assignment: CDR1 WNHNN and CDR2 SYGVQD (reference sequence). The CDR3 consists of 19 residues. V was clipped by 8 bases and J by 0 bases; unmatched bases: 13. The CDR3 nucleotides read TGCGCCAGCTCGAGTGGGACTAGCGGGGGACAATCTAGCACAGATACGCAGTATTTT. It is translated as CASSSGTSGGQSSTDTQYF.

V usage is TRBV5-4 and J usage is TRBJ1-3; D uncertain. There are 13 residues in the CDR3. V gave up 2 bases and J gave up 2 bases, with 5 bases separating them. The germline V gene encodes CDR1 SGHNT and CDR2 YYREEE (reference sequence). CDR3 sequence reads: CASSLIAGNTIYF. The DNA for the CDR3 is TGTGCCAGCAGCTTAATCGCTGGAAACACCATATATTTT.

V is TRBV21-1 and J is TRBJ1-4; the D call of TRBD1 is as the table states it, not checked on the DNA. TRBV21-1 is a pseudogene segment. The CDR3 has 16 residues. The CDR3 reads CASSKALQDKNEKLFF. CDR3 in DNA: TGTGCCAGCAGCAAAGCCCTACAGGATAAGAATGAAAAACTGTTTTTT.

V is TRBV5-4 and J is TRBJ1-2, with 8 bases fitting TRBD1. The CDR3 is made up of 16 amino acids. After removal of 4 bases from V and 1 base from J, the junction contained 9 bases not matched to a gene. CDR1 and CDR2 from the germline V gene are SGHNT and YYREEE (reference sequence). For the CDR3, the DNA is TGTGCCAGCAGCCTTGGACAGGGCGGGTATAACTATGGCTACACCTTC. Translation: CASSLGQGGYNYGYTF.

The chain links TRBV9 to TRBJ1-1; maybe TRBD1 (5 bases). Looked up from germline, CDR1 is SGDLS and CDR2 is YYNGEE. Trimming took 3 bases from V and 13 from J, leaving 10 bases between them. The CDR3 runs to 10 residues. The CDR3 here is CASSGRDLFF. CDR3 in DNA: TGTGCCAGCAGCGGGCGGGACCTTTTCTTT. The variable domain in full, completed from reference TRBV9 and TRBJ1-1, reads DSGVTQTPKHLITATGQRVTLRCSPRSGDLSVYWYQQSLDQGLQFLIQYYNGEERAKGNILERFSAQQFPDLHSELNLSSLELGDSALYFCASSGRDLFFGQGTRLTVV.

The chain couples TRBV11-1 to TRBJ1-2; 11 nucleotides align to TRBD1. The CDR3 extends over 13 amino acids. Germline assignment: CDR1 SGHAT and CDR2 FQDESV (reference sequence). Trimming at V came to 8 bases and at J to 6 bases, leaving 5 bases not matched to a gene. CDR3 amino acids: CASGGQGENGYTF. CDR3 sequence (DNA): TGTGCCAGCGGGGGACAGGGGGAGAATGGCTACACCTTC.

The V call is TRBV11-3, the J call TRBJ2-2, with TRBD2 matching 10 bases. The CDR3 length is 16 residues. The germline V gene has CDR1 SGHNT and CDR2 YENEEA. After removal of 5 bases from V and 3 bases from J, the junction contained 6 bases not matched to a gene. CDR3 in DNA: TGTGCCAGCAGCCCCCTAGCGGGAGAGCACACCGGGGAGCTGTTTTTT. Translating gives CASSPLAGEHTGELFF.

This clone was seen once. The chain employs TRBV27 and TRBJ1-2; no clear D gene. The V gene's germline CDR1 is MNHEY and CDR2 SMNVEV (reference sequence). The V and J ends lost 6 bases and 5 bases respectively, with 16 bases between them. The CDR3 runs 14 residues. The CDR3 spells CASSPGPSLYGYTF. CDR3 DNA: TGTGCCAGCAGCCCGGGTCCTTCTTTATATGGCTACACCTTC.

The V call is TRBV10-3, the J call TRBJ2-2, with 8 bases matching TRBD2. V shed 0 bases, J shed 5 bases, and the junction held 8 bases outside the gene matches. CDR1 and CDR2 (germline): ENHRY, SYGVKD. The CDR3 has 17 amino acids. The CDR3 DNA reads TGTGCCATCAGTGAGTCGATTCGGGAGGGAAAAACCGGGGAGCTGTTTTTT. Translated, it gives CAISESIREGKTGELFF.

The rearrangement joins TRBV27 to TRBJ2-5; 9 bases line up with TRBD1. There are 15 residues in the CDR3. The ends lost 6 bases at V and 4 bases at J; junction bases unmatched: 9. Germline V gene lookup returns CDR1 MNHEY and CDR2 SMNVEV (reference sequence). The CDR3 region is CASRRTGALGETQYF. The CDR3 DNA reads as TGTGCCAGCAGGCGGACAGGGGCCCTCGGAGAGACCCAGTACTTC.

The chain uses TRBV18 and TRBJ2-5; 8 nucleotides align to TRBD2. This CDR3 contains 15 residues. Per germline, CDR1 KGHSH and CDR2 LQKENI. Germline trimming cut 0 bases from V and 5 bases from J; bases unmatched to any gene: 5. The CDR3 reads CASSPPLAVQETQYF. CDR3 sequence (DNA): TGTGCCAGCTCACCACCACTAGCGGTTCAGGAGACCCAGTACTTC.

The chain combines TRBV25-1 with TRBJ1-3; 8 bases line up with TRBD1. With V trimmed by 3 bases and J by 2 bases, 3 bases remained unmatched. The CDR3 loop spans 15 amino acids. Germline CDR1 reads MGHDK; CDR2 reads SYGVNS. This CDR3 is CASSDDRGPGNTIYF. DNA of the CDR3: TGTGCCAGCAGTGACGACAGGGGACCTGGAAACACCATATATTTT.

This rearrangement joins TRBV11-1 to TRBJ2-5; 9 bases line up with TRBD2. Looked up from germline, CDR1 is SGHAT and CDR2 is FQDESV (reference sequence). The CDR3 is 16 amino acids. Unmatched junction bases numbered 9, after V lost 5 bases and J lost 2 bases. The CDR3 sequence is CASSHALAGFQETQYF. For the CDR3, the DNA is TGTGCCAGCAGCCATGCACTAGCGGGTTTTCAAGAGACCCAGTACTTC.

The chain has TRBV13 and TRBJ2-3; 10 bases map to TRBD2. Germline V gene data show CDR1 as PRHDT and CDR2 as FYEKMQ (reference sequence). With V trimmed by 4 bases and J by 9 bases, 10 bases remained unmatched. This CDR3 has 15 amino acids. DNA of the CDR3: TGTGCCAGCAGCTCCGCCCTAGCGGGGGCCTCAACGCAGTATTTT. Encoded protein: CASSSALAGASTQYF. The full variable domain, in which reference TRBV13 and TRBJ2-3 provide the parts outside the CDR3, is AAGVIQSPRHLIKEKRETATLKCYPIPRHDTVYWYQQGPGQDPQFLISFYEKMQSDKGSIPDRFSAQQFSDYHSELNMSSLELGDSALYFCASSSALAGASTQYFGPGTRLTVL.

This clone was seen once. V gene TRBV4-1 combines with J gene TRBJ2-3; unclear D gene. With 1 base removed from V and 5 bases from J, the gap between germline ends came to 10 bases. The germline gives CDR1 MGHRA, CDR2 YSYEKL. The CDR3 is 14 amino acids. CDR3 sequence: CASSQARGGDTQYF. The CDR3, as DNA: TGCGCCAGCAGCCAAGCAAGAGGTGGAGATACGCAGTATTTT.

The chain is built from TRBV5-1 and TRBJ2-4; D may be TRBD1 or TRBD2 (5 bases each). CDR1 and CDR2 (germline): SGHRS, YFSETQ. V was pared by 4 bases and J by 10 bases, with 21 bases between. This CDR3 has 15 residues. The CDR3 DNA reads TGCGCCAGCAGCGTGGGACCCGCAGGTATTGGGATTCAGTACTTC. Amino acid sequence: CASSVGPAGIGIQYF.

This clone was seen only a few times. This chain links TRBV7-9 with TRBJ2-4; 8 bases are shared with TRBD1. The V segment lost 5 bases and the J segment 7 bases; nucleotides outside the gene matches: 7. CDR3 length: 14 residues. Germline values: CDR1 SEHNR, CDR2 FQNEAQ (reference sequence). CDR3 in amino acids: CASSQTDRGNIQYF. The CDR3 DNA follows: TGTGCCAGCAGCCAAACCGACAGGGGCAACATTCAGTACTTC.